Reported below is one TCR beta chain. Its antigen is as yet unknown. The data originate from a study of glioma-infiltrating T cells. Amplification of TCR alpha and beta CDR3 regions from RNA used iRepertoire nested multiplex PCR. Tissue mRNA or PBMC total RNA, 100-400 ng, went into one-step reverse transcription and amplification. MiXCR, applied by TCRdb to the multiplex PCR reads, yields one record per CDR3 protein. The sample shows some 93,000 distinct CDR3 sequences, roughly 40% of them seen only once. Germline V gives CDR1 MNHEY, CDR2 SVGEGT. The CDR3 spans 16 residues. J was trimmed by 8 bases and V by 4 bases; bases with no gene match: 12. Study observations and caveats: Above-expected tissue-blood divergence occurred in all gliomas, most in low-grade ones.

This TCR was sampled from a human donor with low-grade glioma or glioblastoma, undergoing nonglioma brain surgery, or in good health (not recorded which). Sequencing was carried out using glioma tissue, nonneoplastic brain tissue, or PBMCs (not recorded which). The V and J genes are TRBV6-2 or TRBV6-3 and TRBJ2-1, with 9 bases that match TRBD2. The CDR3 DNA follows: TGTGCCAGCAGTTCGGGTAGAGCGGGGGGCCCGGATGAGCAGTTCTTC. It translates to CASSSGRAGGPDEQFF.